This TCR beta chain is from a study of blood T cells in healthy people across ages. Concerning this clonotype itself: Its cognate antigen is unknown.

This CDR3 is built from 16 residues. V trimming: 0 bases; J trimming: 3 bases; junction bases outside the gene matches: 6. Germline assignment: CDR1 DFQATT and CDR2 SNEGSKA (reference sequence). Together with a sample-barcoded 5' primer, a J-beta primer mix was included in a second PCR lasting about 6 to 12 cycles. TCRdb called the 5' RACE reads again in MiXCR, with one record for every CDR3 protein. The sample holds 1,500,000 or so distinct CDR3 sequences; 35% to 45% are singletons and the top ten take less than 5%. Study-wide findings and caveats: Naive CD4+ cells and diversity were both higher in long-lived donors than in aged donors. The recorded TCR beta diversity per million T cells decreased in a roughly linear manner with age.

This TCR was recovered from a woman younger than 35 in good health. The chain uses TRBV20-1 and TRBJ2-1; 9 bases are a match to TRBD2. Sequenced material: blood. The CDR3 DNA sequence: TGCAGTGCTAGAGATCCGACTAGCGGAGTCTACAATGAGCAGTTCTTC. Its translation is CSARDPTSGVYNEQFF.